These T cell receptor beta chains were read from a single sample in a study of T cells expressing NK-cell markers. Reanalyzing the 5' RACE reads, TCRdb keeps one entry per CDR3 protein, without DNA. The sample data list a few hundred thousand distinct CDR3 sequences. The sequenced sample consisted of blood T cells: a sorted CD56 or NKG2C T cell subset, CD4+ or CD8+ T cells, or bulk PBMC T cells (not recorded which). These receptors all come from a woman aged 45-65 years in good health. CDR3s include the opening cysteine and the closing phenylalanine or tryptophan.

j_call v_call cdr3_length cdr3_aa
TRBJ2-3 TRBV5-1 14 CASSQTRPTDTQYF
TRBJ1-2 TRBV5-6 14 CASSLQALYYGYTF
TRBJ2-4 TRBV11-3 15 CASSLGPVRRGIQYF
TRBJ2-1 TRBV11-3 12 CASSANPEEWFF
TRBJ1-3 TRBV5-1 16 CASTHSGTAGGDTIYF
TRBJ1-1 TRBV29-1 12 CSVETGTTEAFF
TRBJ2-5 TRBV19 16 CASSIEPGDSQETQYF
TRBJ2-7 TRBV6-5 12 CAQGQGYHEQYF
TRBJ2-1 TRBV20-1 14 CSARLDLVRNEQFF
TRBJ1-1 TRBV6-5 13 CASRHQGGTEAFF
TRBJ1-2 TRBV29-1 12 CSVVGSDYGYTF
TRBJ2-1 TRBV6-5 13 CASRPRLVAEQFF
TRBJ1-3 TRBV3-1 14 CASSQGTPGNTIYF
TRBJ1-4 TRBV4-1 15 CASSQDWDGLEKLFF
TRBJ1-2 TRBV7-9 12 CASSWGASGYTF
TRBJ2-2 TRBV7-9 16 CASSSKWGANTGELFF
TRBJ2-5 TRBV11-3 15 CASSLAGGFQKTQYF
TRBJ1-4 TRBV7-8 16 CASSLTGLTDSEKLFF
TRBJ1-1 TRBV5-1 13 CASSLEWADEAFF
TRBJ2-3 TRBV12-3/TRBV12-4 14 CASDSGASADTQYF
TRBJ1-1 TRBV11-3 14 CASSPTRWSTEAFF
TRBJ1-2 TRBV20-1 14 CSARVRGEMYGYTF
TRBJ2-2 TRBV18 17 CASSPKRLAENTGELFF
TRBJ2-7 TRBV3-1 15 CASSPRTGVLHEQYF
TRBJ2-7 TRBV7-9 16 CASSLRSGQGTYEQYF
TRBJ1-1 TRBV20-1 16 CSARHASGQGHSEAFF
TRBJ1-1 TRBV29-1 13 CSGSGRMNTEAFF
TRBJ2-3 TRBV4-1 15 CASSQRAGHTDTQYF
TRBJ2-2 TRBV9 15 CASSGTGVYSGELFF
TRBJ2-1 TRBV4-1 16 CASSQASSFTYNEQFF
TRBJ2-3 TRBV10-3 16 CAISVTDSSFTDTQYF
TRBJ2-1 TRBV6-4 15 CASSHARLAGGHLFF
TRBJ2-5 TRBV12-3/TRBV12-4 15 CASTLGRGEGETQYF
TRBJ2-5 TRBV29-1 14 CSLIHGLQEETQYF